This entry concerns a single T cell receptor (beta chain). The target of this receptor is not known. It has no much larger one-base neighbor in the sample; base qualities were not kept. The collaborating institutions used their own protocols to collect whole blood in K2EDTA tubes. Collaborator samples were shipped for TCRbeta analysis as frozen whole blood, isolated PBMCs, or DNA extracted from either sample type. The immunoSEQ Assay, a bias-controlled multiplex PCR, was used to amplify TCRbeta CDR3 regions from genomic DNA. In the source study's methods: The number of nucleated cells in each sample was estimated by amplification of reference gene primers within the assay. To quantify the absolute abundance of each unique TCRbeta CDR3 rearrangement, sequence reads were collapsed and filtered. For each sample, productive Simpson clonality was calculated as the square root of Simpson's diversity index over productive rearrangements. Sourced from immuneACCESS, this table was stored by TCRdb with only in-frame sequences that have V and J called. A share of the clones is absent; for the studies checked, an unresolved V gene accounts for under half, and the remainder has no known explanation. The V and J calls and the clone size are those of that table, but D and trimming were determined from the DNA. The sample table shows 100,000 to 150,000 clones, and roughly four fifths are seen once. Of the sample, around 10% is held by the ten largest clones.

CDR1 SEHNR and CDR2 FQNEAQ are derived from the germline V gene (reference sequence). The CDR3 has 14 amino acids, counting the end cysteine and phenylalanine. The retained sequence is limited to the CDR3, 42 bases, with the frame set at the first base. V loses 11 bases, J loses 3 bases, and the germline ends lie 16 bases apart. These data come from a study of blood T cell repertoires in COVID-19 (TCRdb year 2020). For the study in its entirety: Collaborator samples came from the United States, Italy and Spain and covered acute and convalescent phases of COVID-19. Samples came from the ongoing ImmuneRACE study (first 160 participants) plus 1,254 subjects from 6 global collaborators. Deeply sampled blood TCRbeta repertoires from subjects exposed to, actively infected with, or recovered from COVID-19 were included in the dataset. A de-identified subject ID, COVID-19 status, age in years and sex were almost always included in the sample metadata. The material from the prospective study consisted of cDNA or gDNA derived from T cells, B-cell-depleted T cells, or PBMCs. Where HLA class I and class II types were available, the types were taken from metadata supplied by the sample provider, not from assay-based typing. The repertoires were made available in a free public database intended to serve as a resource for research on the immune response to SARS-CoV-2.

The study at large found these results: The amount of clinical and demographic metadata varied by source and participant and was provided uncurated.

The sample taken for sequencing was peripheral blood. The TCR comes from a human donor in a cohort sampled during active COVID-19. Recombination joined TRBV7-9 with TRBJ2-2; a tentative D match to TRBD2 spans 6 bases. The DNA reads as follows: TGTGCCGTGGCGGGGTCGGGGGACACCGGGGAGCTGTTTTTT. Its translation reads: CAVAGSGDTGELFF.